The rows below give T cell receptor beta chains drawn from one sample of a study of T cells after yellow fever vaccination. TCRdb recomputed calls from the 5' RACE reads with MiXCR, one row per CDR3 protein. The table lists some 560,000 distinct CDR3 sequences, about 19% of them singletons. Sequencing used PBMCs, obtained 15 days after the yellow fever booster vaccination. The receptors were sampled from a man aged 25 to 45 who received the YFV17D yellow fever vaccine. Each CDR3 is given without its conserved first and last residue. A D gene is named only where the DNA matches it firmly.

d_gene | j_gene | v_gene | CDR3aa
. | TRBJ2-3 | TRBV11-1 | ASTPAGTHYETQY
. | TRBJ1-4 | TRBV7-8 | ASSPRMGTANEKLF
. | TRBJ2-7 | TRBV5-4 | ASSLGQPVYEQY
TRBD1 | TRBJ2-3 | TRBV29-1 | SGGGTGYTDTQY
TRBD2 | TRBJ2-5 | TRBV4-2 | ASSQDNLAEETQY
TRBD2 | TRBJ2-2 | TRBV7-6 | AKRTSGMGSTGELF
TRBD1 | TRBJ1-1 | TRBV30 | AWRGQLNTEAF
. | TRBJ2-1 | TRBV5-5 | ASSFLGDSYNEQF
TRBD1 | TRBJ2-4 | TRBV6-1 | ASSLSDRRNIQY
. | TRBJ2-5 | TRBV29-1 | SVEGTSRKTQY
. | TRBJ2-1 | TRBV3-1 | ASSQVRGSSYNEQF
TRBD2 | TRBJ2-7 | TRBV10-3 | AISDLGLVDEQY
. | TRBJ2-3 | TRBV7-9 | ASSLLTGGGADTQY
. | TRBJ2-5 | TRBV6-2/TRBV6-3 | ASSYGGLETQY
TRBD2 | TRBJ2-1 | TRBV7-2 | ASSLTGGPNNEQF
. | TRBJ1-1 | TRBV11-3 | ASSLMGQNTEAF
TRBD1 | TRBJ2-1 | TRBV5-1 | ASSSPGGYEQF
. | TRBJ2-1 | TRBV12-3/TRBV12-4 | ASSLGGAEF
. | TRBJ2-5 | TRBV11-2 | ASSLDWGGPPGTQY
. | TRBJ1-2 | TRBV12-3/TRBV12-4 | ASSRGRGST
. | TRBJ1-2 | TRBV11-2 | ASSLEARDRF